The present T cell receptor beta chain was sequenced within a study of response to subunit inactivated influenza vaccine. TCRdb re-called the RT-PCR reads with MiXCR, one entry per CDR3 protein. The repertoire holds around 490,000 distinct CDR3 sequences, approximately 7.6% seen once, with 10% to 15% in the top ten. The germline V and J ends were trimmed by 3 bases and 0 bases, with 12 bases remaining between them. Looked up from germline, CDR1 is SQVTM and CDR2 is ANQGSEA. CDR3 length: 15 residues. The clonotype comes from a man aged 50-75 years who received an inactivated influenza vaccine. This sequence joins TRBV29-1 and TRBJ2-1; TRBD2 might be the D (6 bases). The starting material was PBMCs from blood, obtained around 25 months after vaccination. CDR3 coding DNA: TGCAGCGTTGAGCGGGCGGGGTCCTCCTACAATGAGCAGTTCTTC. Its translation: CSVERAGSSYNEQFF.